This T cell receptor (beta chain) was found in a study of blood T cell repertoires in COVID-19. Across the study: The United States, Italy and Spain supplied acute and convalescent COVID-19 samples. In each case, the material was cDNA or gDNA derived from T cells, B-cell-depleted T cells, or PBMCs.

Per the study methods: Reference gene primer amplification gave estimated nucleated cell counts. Profiled with immunoSEQ multiplex PCR; TCRdb holds only in-frame clones, not every one. V, J and clone size were drawn from that table, and D and trimming were deduced from the DNA. The table includes 300,000 to 400,000 clones, approximately 89% detected once. Enrolment of Seattle patients took place during active infection, and they were followed longitudinally. The CDR3 is 14 amino acids. Germline lookup yields CDR1 SEHNR and CDR2 FQNEAQ (reference sequence). V was clipped by 6 bases and J by 2 bases; unmatched bases: 5.

The TCR comes from a woman aged 60 to 75 with COVID-19, enrolled during active disease. The J gene is TRBJ2-7, the V gene TRBV7-9; 9 positions agree with TRBD1. The source material was peripheral blood. The CDR3 is CASRAGTGPYEQYF. The CDR3 bases are TGTGCCAGCAGAGCCGGGACAGGGCCCTACGAGCAGTACTTC.